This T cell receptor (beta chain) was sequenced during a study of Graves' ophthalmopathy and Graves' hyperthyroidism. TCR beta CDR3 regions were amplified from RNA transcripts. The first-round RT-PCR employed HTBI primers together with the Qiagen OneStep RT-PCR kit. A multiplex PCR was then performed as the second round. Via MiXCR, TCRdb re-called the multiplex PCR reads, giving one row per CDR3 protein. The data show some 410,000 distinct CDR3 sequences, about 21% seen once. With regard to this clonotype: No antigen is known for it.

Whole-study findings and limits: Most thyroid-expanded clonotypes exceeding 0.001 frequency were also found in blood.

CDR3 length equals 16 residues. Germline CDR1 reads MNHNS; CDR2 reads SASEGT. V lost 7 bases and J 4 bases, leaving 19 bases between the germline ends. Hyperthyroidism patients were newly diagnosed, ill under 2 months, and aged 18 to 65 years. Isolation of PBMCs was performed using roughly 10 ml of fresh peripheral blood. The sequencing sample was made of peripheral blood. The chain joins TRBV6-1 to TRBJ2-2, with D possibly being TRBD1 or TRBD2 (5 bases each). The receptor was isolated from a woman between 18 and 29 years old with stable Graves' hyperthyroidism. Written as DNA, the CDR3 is TGTGCCAGCACCCGGGGCCGGGTCCTGAGCACCGGGGAGCTGTTTTTT. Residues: CASTRGRVLSTGELFF.